The next 21 T cell receptor beta chains were all read from a single sample in a study of vaccination effects on CD4 cells after COVID-19. These TCRs are of unknown antigen specificity. Cultured cells yielded isolated CD4+ T cells after approximately nine days. Only in-frame clones appear in the TCRdb table, and some are missing; sequencing was by immunoSEQ multiplex PCR. The sample has approximately 45,000 clones, about 80% seen once. Sequencing used CD4+ T cells from PBMCs cultured without peptide, obtained before COVID-19 vaccination. Every receptor here comes from a human donor who had a prior SARS-CoV-2 infection.

The gene calls are TRBV24-1 and TRBJ1-3, with D possibly matching TRBD1 (6 bases). This CDR3 has 14 residues. V shed 2 bases and J shed 2 bases, with 6 bases lying between them. Per the germline V gene, CDR1 is KGHDR and CDR2 is SFDVKD. CDR3 DNA: TGTGCCACCAGTGATTCAGGGGCTGGAAACACCATATATTTT. Translated: CATSDSGAGNTIYF.

The rearrangement uses TRBV19 and TRBJ1-4, with D possibly matching TRBD1 (6 bases). From germline, CDR1 is LNHDA and CDR2 SQIVND (reference sequence). The V end was cut by 6 bases, the J end by 4 bases, with 18 bases between. The CDR3 is 16 amino acids. The CDR3 region has the DNA TGTGCCAGTAGACCGCCTACGAGGACAGATAATGAAAAACTGTTTTTT. Translation: CASRPPTRTDNEKLFF.

J is TRBJ2-1 and V is TRBV5-1; tentatively, D is TRBD1 (6 bases). The CDR3 has 15 amino acids. CDR1 and CDR2 from the germline V gene are SGHRS and YFSETQ. Trimming took 0 bases from V and 4 from J, leaving 11 bases between them. The CDR3 protein is CASSLEGRGYNEQFF. The CDR3 bases are TGCGCCAGCAGCTTGGAGGGCAGGGGTTACAATGAGCAGTTCTTC.

The chain carries TRBV3-1 (or the pseudogene TRBV3-2) and TRBJ2-1; weak D call: TRBD2 (6 bases). CDR1 is LGHDT, CDR2 YNNKEL, per germline (reference sequence). CDR3 length equals 15 residues. Trimming removed 0 bases from V and 0 bases from J, with 6 bases in between. CDR3 amino acids: CASSQDGGSYNEQFF. The CDR3 bases are TGTGCCAGCAGCCAAGACGGGGGCTCCTACAATGAGCAGTTCTTC.

The chain combines TRBV2 with TRBJ1-4; TRBD1 might be the D (5 bases). Germline lookup yields CDR1 SNHLY and CDR2 FYNNEI. The CDR3 covers 15 residues. V was clipped by 5 bases and J by 1 base, with 11 bases between them. Here the CDR3 reads CASSQYRGTNEKLFF. In nucleotides, the CDR3 is TGTGCCAGCAGTCAATATAGGGGAACTAATGAAAAACTGTTTTTT.

The J gene is TRBJ2-1, the V gene TRBV6-1; 11 bases line up with TRBD2. The germline CDR1 and CDR2 sequences are MNHNS and SASEGT. After removal of 4 bases from V and 3 bases from J, the junction contained 2 bases not matched to a gene. The CDR3 consists of 15 residues. CDR3 in amino acids: CASSVAGGNYNEQFF. The DNA of the CDR3 is TGTGCCAGCAGTGTAGCGGGAGGGAACTACAATGAGCAGTTCTTC.

This clone appeared a single time. For the CDR3, the DNA is TGCGCCAGCAGCTCCTCCCGGTCCCGCAGCTCTGGGGCCAACGTCCTGACTTTC. Residues: CASSSSRSRSSGANVLTF. The chain recombines TRBV5-1 with TRBJ2-6; D uncertain. CDR1 SGHRS and CDR2 YFSETQ come from the germline V gene. Trimming shortened V by 3 bases and J by 0 bases, and 16 bases separated the two germline ends. The CDR3 length is 18 residues. The full variable domain, rest sourced from reference TRBV5-1 and TRBJ2-6, is KAGVTQTPRYLIKTRGQQVTLSCSPISGHRSVSWYQQTPGQGLQFLFEYFSETQRNKGNFPGRFSGRQFSNSRSEMNVSTLELGDSALYLCASSSSRSRSSGANVLTFGAGSRLTVL.

The V gene is TRBV7-9, the J gene TRBJ2-2; D is unresolved. CDR3 length: 14 residues. The V end was cut by 5 bases, the J end by 1 base, with 8 bases between. Germline values: CDR1 SEHNR, CDR2 FQNEAQ (reference sequence). The CDR3 sequence: CASSQTMNTGELFF. The CDR3 DNA follows: TGTGCCAGCAGCCAAACAATGAACACCGGGGAGCTGTTTTTT.

V is TRBV14 and J is TRBJ2-7; a possible D gene is TRBD1 (5 bases). Trimming cost V 1 base and J 3 bases, with 13 bases left between them. The CDR3 loop spans 15 amino acids. Germline V gene sequence: CDR1 SGHDN, CDR2 FVKESK. CDR3 in DNA: TGTGCCAGCAGCCAAGCCCGGACAACAAACTACGAGCAGTACTTC. Translated: CASSQARTTNYEQYF.

This clone has a handful of counts. The chain recombines TRBV5-1 with TRBJ2-1, with D tentatively TRBD2 (6 bases). Germline loops: CDR1 SGHRS, CDR2 YFSETQ. Trimming left V 3 bases short and J 5 bases short, with 9 bases between. This CDR3 is built from 13 residues. The CDR3 is CASSWTTNNEQFF. CDR3 sequence (DNA): TGCGCCAGCAGCTGGACTACCAACAATGAGCAGTTCTTC. The full variable domain, in which reference TRBV5-1 and TRBJ2-1 provide the parts outside the CDR3, is KAGVTQTPRYLIKTRGQQVTLSCSPISGHRSVSWYQQTPGQGLQFLFEYFSETQRNKGNFPGRFSGRQFSNSRSEMNVSTLELGDSALYLCASSWTTNNEQFFGPGTRLTVL.

This chain connects TRBV18 to TRBJ1-1, with 9 bases lining up with TRBD1. The CDR3 contains 16 residues. V lost 2 bases to trimming and J lost 8 bases; unmatched junction nucleotides: 12. CDR1 and CDR2 (germline): KGHSH, LQKENI. CDR3 nucleotide sequence: TGTGCCAGCTCACCAACCAACGACAGGGGGGTAAAGGAAGCTTTCTTT. Translation gives CASSPTNDRGVKEAFF.

This clone has just one count. The J gene is TRBJ2-7, the V gene TRBV7-2; TRBD1 might be the D (5 bases). The CDR3 spans 12 residues. Trimming stripped 3 bases from V and 7 bases from J, with 10 bases between. Germline V lookup: CDR1 SGHTA, CDR2 FQGNSA. CDR3 coding DNA: TGTGCCAGCAGCTTCAGGGCGAGAGAGCAGTACTTC. It specifies CASSFRAREQYF.

The chain couples TRBV7-2 to TRBJ2-7, with TRBD2 identical over 10 bases. With V trimmed by 4 bases and J by 7 bases, 10 bases remained unmatched. Looked up from germline, CDR1 is SGHTA and CDR2 is FQGNSA. The CDR3 spans 15 residues. The chain's CDR3 is CASSWLAGGGGEQYF. DNA for the CDR3: TGTGCCAGCAGCTGGTTAGCGGGGGGTGGTGGTGAGCAGTACTTC.

The chain employs TRBV18 and TRBJ1-6, with D unresolved. This CDR3 has 17 amino acids. V shed 1 base and J shed 6 bases, with 16 bases lying between them. CDR1 KGHSH and CDR2 LQKENI come from the germline V gene. The CDR3 coding sequence is TGTGCCAGCTCACCACATCCAGGCCGGGATTTTAATTCACCCCTCCACTTT. It translates to CASSPHPGRDFNSPLHF.

V usage is TRBV3-1 (or the pseudogene TRBV3-2) and J usage is TRBJ1-2, with D maybe TRBD1 (5 bases). This CDR3 comprises 13 residues. From germline, CDR1 is LGHDT and CDR2 YNNKEL (reference sequence). V was cut by 0 bases and J by 8 bases, with 10 bases left in between. In DNA, the CDR3 is TGTGCCAGCAGCCAAGACGGTACAGGCGGCTACACCTTC. Translating gives CASSQDGTGGYTF.

The rearrangement links TRBV11-3 to TRBJ1-1; 12 bases are shared with TRBD1. This CDR3 has 16 residues. The V segment lost 5 bases and the J segment 4 bases; nucleotides outside the gene matches: 8. Germline lookup yields CDR1 SGHNT and CDR2 YENEEA. This CDR3 is CASSPGTGGFGTEAFF. The CDR3 region has the DNA TGTGCCAGCAGCCCCGGGACAGGGGGCTTTGGCACTGAAGCTTTCTTT.

The gene calls are TRBV5-1 and TRBJ2-2; D not certain. V was cut by 4 bases and J by 4 bases, with 11 bases left in between. The germline V gene has CDR1 SGHRS and CDR2 YFSETQ. The CDR3 length is 14 residues. The CDR3: CASSPVRRTGELFF. CDR3 DNA: TGCGCCAGCAGCCCGGTACGCCGCACCGGGGAGCTGTTTTTT. Drawing the rest from reference TRBV5-1 and TRBJ2-2, the complete variable domain is KAGVTQTPRYLIKTRGQQVTLSCSPISGHRSVSWYQQTPGQGLQFLFEYFSETQRNKGNFPGRFSGRQFSNSRSEMNVSTLELGDSALYLCASSPVRRTGELFFGEGSRLTVL.

The chain links TRBV5-1 to TRBJ2-2, with D possibly TRBD2 on 5 matching bases. The CDR3 spans 13 residues. Germline CDR1 is SGHRS and CDR2 is YFSETQ. V lost 2 bases and J lost 4, with 6 bases in between. The CDR3 sequence is CASSFEGTGELFF. In DNA form, the CDR3 reads TGCGCCAGCAGCTTCGAGGGCACCGGGGAGCTGTTTTTT.

This chain uses TRBV15 with TRBJ2-2; D is undetermined. V lost 0 bases and J lost 2, with 10 bases in between. CDR3 length: 16 amino acids. Looked up from germline, CDR1 is LNHNV and CDR2 is YYDKDF (reference sequence). DNA of the CDR3: TGTGCCACCAGCAGAGATTTTGGCGATAACACCGGGGAGCTGTTTTTT. The encoded protein is CATSRDFGDNTGELFF.

The chain joins TRBV2 to TRBJ1-5; no clear D. From germline, CDR1 is SNHLY and CDR2 FYNNEI. The CDR3 is 13 amino acids. CDR3 coding DNA: TGTGCAAGCGGTCGGGATAGCAATCAGCCCCAGCATTTT. Translation: CASGRDSNQPQHF.

The chain carries TRBV2 and TRBJ2-5; D gene unclear. V was pared by 2 bases and J by 0 bases, with 7 bases between. Looked up from germline, CDR1 is SNHLY and CDR2 is FYNNEI. The CDR3 consists of 14 residues. CDR3 amino acids: CASSERSYQETQYF. The CDR3 DNA sequence: TGTGCCAGCAGTGAAAGGTCGTACCAAGAGACCCAGTACTTC.